This TCR beta chain comes out of a study of tumor-infiltrating lymphocytes in primary liver carcinoma. Unsorted whole blood yielded the blood RNA, and germline DNA was also extracted. With respect to this clonotype: This sequence may be a read error, since a much larger clone differs from it by one base.

With a constant-region primer, TCR beta cDNA was made from approximately 520 ng of total RNA. Library construction for TCR beta comprised three nested multiplex PCR rounds performed with slightly modified ARM-PCR. One entry per CDR3 protein results from TCRdb running MiXCR on the multiplex PCR reads. The table records 150,000 to 200,000 distinct CDR3 sequences, approximately 60% of them present only once. The receptor was derived from a man aged 35 to 55 with primary liver carcinoma and hepatitis B virus infection. The sample was peripheral blood.

CDR3 region: CASSPYKGVDSNQPRHF. CDR3 sequence (DNA): TGCGCCAGCAGCCCGTATAAGGGCGTCGATAGCAATCAGCCCCGGCATTTT. This chain links TRBV4-1 with TRBJ1-5; D gene uncertain. CDR1 MGHRA and CDR2 YSYEKL come from the germline V gene. This CDR3 contains 17 residues.